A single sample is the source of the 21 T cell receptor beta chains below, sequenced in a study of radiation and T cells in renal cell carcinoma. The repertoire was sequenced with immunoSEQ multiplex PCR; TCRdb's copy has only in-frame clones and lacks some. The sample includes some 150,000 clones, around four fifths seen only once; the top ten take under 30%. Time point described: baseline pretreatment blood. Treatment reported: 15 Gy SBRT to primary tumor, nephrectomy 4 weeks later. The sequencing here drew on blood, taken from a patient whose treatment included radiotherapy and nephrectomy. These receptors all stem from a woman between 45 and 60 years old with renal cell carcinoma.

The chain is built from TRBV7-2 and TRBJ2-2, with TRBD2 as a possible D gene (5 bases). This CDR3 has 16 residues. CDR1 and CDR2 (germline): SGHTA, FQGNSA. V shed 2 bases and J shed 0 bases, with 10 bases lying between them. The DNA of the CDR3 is TGTGCCAGCAGCTTAATCGGCGGGCCGAACACCGGGGAGCTGTTTTTT. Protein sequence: CASSLIGGPNTGELFF.

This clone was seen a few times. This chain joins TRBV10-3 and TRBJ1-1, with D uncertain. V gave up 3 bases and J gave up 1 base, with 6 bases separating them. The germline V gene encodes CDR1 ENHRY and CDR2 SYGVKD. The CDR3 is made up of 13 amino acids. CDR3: CAISDYRNTEAFF. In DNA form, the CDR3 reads TGTGCCATCAGTGATTATCGGAACACTGAAGCTTTCTTT.

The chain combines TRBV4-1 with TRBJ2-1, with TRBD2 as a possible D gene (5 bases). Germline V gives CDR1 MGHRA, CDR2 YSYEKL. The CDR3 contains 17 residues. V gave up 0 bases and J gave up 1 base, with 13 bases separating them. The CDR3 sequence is CASSQDLSGRSYNEQFF. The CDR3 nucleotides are TGCGCCAGCAGCCAAGATCTAAGCGGCAGGTCCTACAATGAGCAGTTCTTC.

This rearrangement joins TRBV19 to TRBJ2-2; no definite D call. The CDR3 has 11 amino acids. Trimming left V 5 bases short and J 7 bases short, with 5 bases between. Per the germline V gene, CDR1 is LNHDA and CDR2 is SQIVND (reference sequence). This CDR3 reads CASSYGGELFF. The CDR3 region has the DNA TGTGCCAGTAGTTACGGCGGGGAGCTGTTTTTT.

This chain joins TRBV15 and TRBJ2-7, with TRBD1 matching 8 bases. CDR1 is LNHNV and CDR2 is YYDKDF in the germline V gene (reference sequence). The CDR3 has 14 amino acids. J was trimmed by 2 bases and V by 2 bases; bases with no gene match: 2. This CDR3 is CATSRSRGPYEQYF. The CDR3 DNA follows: TGTGCCACCAGCAGATCCAGGGGGCCCTACGAGCAGTACTTC.

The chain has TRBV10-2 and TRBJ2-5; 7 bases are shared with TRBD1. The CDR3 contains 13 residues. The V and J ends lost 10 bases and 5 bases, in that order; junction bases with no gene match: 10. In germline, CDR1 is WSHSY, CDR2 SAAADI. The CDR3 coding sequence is TGCGCCACCACGACAGGGAGAGGGGAGACCCAGTACTTC. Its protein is CATTTGRGETQYF.

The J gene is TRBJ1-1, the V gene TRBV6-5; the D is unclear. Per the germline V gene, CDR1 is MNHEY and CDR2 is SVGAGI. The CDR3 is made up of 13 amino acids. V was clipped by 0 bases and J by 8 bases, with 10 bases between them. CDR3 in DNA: TGTGCCAGCAGTTACTCGATTGGAGGGGAAGCTTTCTTT. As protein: CASSYSIGGEAFF.

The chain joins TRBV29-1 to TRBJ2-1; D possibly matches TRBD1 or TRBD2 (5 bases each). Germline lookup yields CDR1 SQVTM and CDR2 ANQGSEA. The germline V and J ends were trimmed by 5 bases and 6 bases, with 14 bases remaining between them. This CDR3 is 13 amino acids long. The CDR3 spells CSVWGRPTNEQFF. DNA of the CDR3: TGCAGCGTTTGGGGACGCCCGACCAATGAGCAGTTCTTC.

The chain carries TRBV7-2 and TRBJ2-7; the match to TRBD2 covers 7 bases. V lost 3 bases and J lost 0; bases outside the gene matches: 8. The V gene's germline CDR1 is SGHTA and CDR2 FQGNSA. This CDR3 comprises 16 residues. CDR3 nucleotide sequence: TGTGCCAGCAGCTTGACCCTAGCGGCAGCCTCCTACGAGCAGTACTTC. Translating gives CASSLTLAAASYEQYF.

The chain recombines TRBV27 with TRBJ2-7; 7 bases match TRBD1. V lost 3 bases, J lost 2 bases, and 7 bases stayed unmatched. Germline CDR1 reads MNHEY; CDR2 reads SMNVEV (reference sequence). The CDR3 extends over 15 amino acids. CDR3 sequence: CASSFRQGPTYEQYF. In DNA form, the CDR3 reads TGTGCCAGCAGTTTTCGACAGGGCCCCACCTACGAGCAGTACTTC.

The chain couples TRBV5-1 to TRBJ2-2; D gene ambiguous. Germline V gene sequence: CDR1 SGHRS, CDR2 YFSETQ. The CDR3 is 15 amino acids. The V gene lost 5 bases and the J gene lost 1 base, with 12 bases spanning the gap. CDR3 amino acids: CASRDRPENTGELFF. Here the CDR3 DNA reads TGCGCCAGCAGGGACCGCCCCGAGAACACCGGGGAGCTGTTTTTT.

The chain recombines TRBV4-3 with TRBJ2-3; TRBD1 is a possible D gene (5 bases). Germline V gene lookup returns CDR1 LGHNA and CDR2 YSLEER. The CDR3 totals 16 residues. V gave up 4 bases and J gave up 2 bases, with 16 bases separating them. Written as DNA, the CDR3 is TGCGCCAGCAGCCGAGACAGCTTTACGCTCACAGATACGCAGTATTTT. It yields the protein CASSRDSFTLTDTQYF.

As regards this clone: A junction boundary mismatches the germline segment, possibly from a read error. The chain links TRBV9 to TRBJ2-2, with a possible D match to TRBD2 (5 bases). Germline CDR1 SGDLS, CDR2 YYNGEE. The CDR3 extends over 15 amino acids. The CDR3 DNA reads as TGTGCCAGCAGCGTAGGTGGCCTCGGCACCGGGGAGCTGCTTTTT. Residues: CASSVGGLGTGELLF.

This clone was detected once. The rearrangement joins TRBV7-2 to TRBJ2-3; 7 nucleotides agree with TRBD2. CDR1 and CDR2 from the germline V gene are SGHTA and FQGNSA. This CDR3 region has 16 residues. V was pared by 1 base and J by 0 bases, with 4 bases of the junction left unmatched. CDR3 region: CASSLGAAGSTDTQYF. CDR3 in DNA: TGTGCCAGCAGCTTAGGAGCAGCGGGGAGCACAGATACGCAGTATTTT.

CDR3 DNA: TGTGCCAGCAGCTTAGCGGGGACAGAATCCAATCAGCCCCAGCATTTT. Protein: CASSLAGTESNQPQHF. The chain carries TRBV7-9 and TRBJ1-5; 7 bases are shared with TRBD1. The length of the CDR3 is 16 residues. The trim removed 0 bases at V and 3 bases at J, leaving 5 bases unmatched. Per the germline V gene, CDR1 is SEHNR and CDR2 is FQNEAQ (reference sequence).

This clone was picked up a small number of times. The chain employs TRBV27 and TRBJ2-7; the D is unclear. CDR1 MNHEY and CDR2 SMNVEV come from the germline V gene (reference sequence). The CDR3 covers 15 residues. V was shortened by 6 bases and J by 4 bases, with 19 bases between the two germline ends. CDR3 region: CASRVQVPLIYEQYF. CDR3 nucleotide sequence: TGTGCCAGCAGGGTTCAGGTCCCGTTGATTTACGAGCAGTACTTC.

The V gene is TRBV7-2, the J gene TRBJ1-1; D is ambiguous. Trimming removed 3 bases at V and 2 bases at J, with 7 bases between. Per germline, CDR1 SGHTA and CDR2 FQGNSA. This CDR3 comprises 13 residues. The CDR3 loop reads CASSLGSNTEAFF. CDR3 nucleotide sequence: TGTGCCAGCAGCTTGGGTAGTAACACTGAAGCTTTCTTT.

This CDR3 is CAWSDTRELGYTF. As DNA, the CDR3 is TGTGCCTGGAGTGACACCAGGGAGTTGGGCTACACCTTC. The genes are TRBV30 and TRBJ1-2; weak D call: TRBD1 (5 bases). CDR1 is GTSNPN, CDR2 SVGIG, per germline (reference sequence). The germline V and J ends were trimmed by 1 base and 8 bases, with 14 bases remaining between them. This CDR3 has 13 amino acids.

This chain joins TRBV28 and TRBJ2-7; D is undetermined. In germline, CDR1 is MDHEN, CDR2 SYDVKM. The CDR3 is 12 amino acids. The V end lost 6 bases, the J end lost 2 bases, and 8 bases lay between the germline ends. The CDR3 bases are TGTGCCAGCAGCCGCCCGCCCTACGAGCAGTACTTC. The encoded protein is CASSRPPYEQYF.

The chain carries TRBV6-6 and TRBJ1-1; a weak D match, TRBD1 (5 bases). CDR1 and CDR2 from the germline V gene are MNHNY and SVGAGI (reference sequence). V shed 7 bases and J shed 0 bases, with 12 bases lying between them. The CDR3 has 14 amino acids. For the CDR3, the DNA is TGTGCCAGCACCCTAACGGGGCTGAACACTGAAGCTTTCTTT. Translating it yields CASTLTGLNTEAFF.

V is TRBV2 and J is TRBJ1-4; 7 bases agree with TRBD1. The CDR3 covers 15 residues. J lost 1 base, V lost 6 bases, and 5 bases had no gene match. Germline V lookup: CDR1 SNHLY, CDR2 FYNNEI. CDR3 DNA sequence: TGTGCCAGCAGCCCTGCAGGGGGAACTAATGAAAAACTGTTTTTT. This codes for CASSPAGGTNEKLFF.